This TCR beta chain was sequenced in a study of cytomegalovirus exposure and HLA in healthy donors. The CDR3 is 18 amino acids. J gave up 2 bases and V 0 bases, and 10 bases lay outside the gene matches. TCRdb's table, derived via immunoSEQ multiplex PCR, lists solely in-frame clones and lacks some. Among 90,000 to 150,000 clones, around 89% were seen once, and the ten largest hold around 6%. Sequenced sample: PBMCs. The chain couples TRBV6-7 to TRBJ2-3; 8 positions match TRBD2. TRBV6-7 belongs to the ORF category, with a function that is uncertain. The source is a woman aged 18-35 years in good health and CMV-seropositive. CDR3: CASSYSISASGYTDTQYF. In DNA, the CDR3 is TGTGCCAGCAGTTACTCGATCTCGGCTAGCGGGTACACAGATACGCAGTATTTT.